What follows are 9 T cell receptor beta chains derived from one specimen sequenced in a study of cytomegalovirus exposure and HLA in healthy donors. Primers: 60 Vbeta forward and 13 Jbeta reverse. Data came from immunoSEQ multiplex PCR; TCRdb stores just in-frame clones and leaves some out. This sample has 170,000 or so clones, with 70% to 90% found just once. The specimen sequenced was PBMCs. These receptors were taken from a girl between 10 and 17 years old in good health and CMV-seropositive.

J is TRBJ2-1 and V is TRBV4-1; 15 nucleotides agree with TRBD2. The germline V gene encodes CDR1 MGHRA and CDR2 YSYEKL. J lost 2 bases, V lost 3 bases, and 8 bases had no gene match. This CDR3 region has 19 residues. The DNA of the CDR3 is TGCGCCAGCAGCCATCCCGGACTAGCGGGGGGGCCGACCTACAATGAGCAGTTCTTC. This gives the protein CASSHPGLAGGPTYNEQFF.

The chain joins TRBV2 to TRBJ1-1; D not resolved. From germline, CDR1 is SNHLY and CDR2 FYNNEI. This CDR3 region has 13 residues. V was cut by 0 bases and J by 7 bases, with 9 bases left in between. The CDR3 sequence is CASSEAEGNEAFF. As DNA, the CDR3 is TGTGCCAGCAGTGAAGCGGAGGGAAATGAAGCTTTCTTT.

This sequence joins TRBV25-1 and TRBJ1-2; TRBD1 matches 7 bases. The germline V gene has CDR1 MGHDK and CDR2 SYGVNS. Trimming cost V 4 bases and J 8 bases; bases outside gene matches: 4. This CDR3 is 12 amino acids long. CDR3 amino acids: CASSGTGEGYTF. CDR3 nucleotides: TGTGCCAGCAGTGGCACAGGGGAGGGCTACACCTTC.

This chain links TRBV11-2 with TRBJ2-1, with D perhaps matching TRBD1 (6 bases). The germline V and J ends were trimmed by 2 bases and 6 bases, with 14 bases remaining between them. The CDR3 extends over 15 amino acids. Germline V lookup: CDR1 SGHAT, CDR2 FQNNGV. CDR3 loop: CASSLRGKGGNEQFF. For the CDR3, the DNA is TGTGCCAGCAGCTTAAGGGGGAAAGGGGGCAATGAGCAGTTCTTC.

Details on this clone: At one of its ends the junction is not consistent with the germline gene, which may arise from a read error. The V call is TRBV5-1, the J call TRBJ2-1; no definite D call. Germline lookup yields CDR1 SGHRS and CDR2 YFSETQ. This CDR3 is 15 amino acids long. The CDR3 DNA sequence: TGCGCCAGCAGCTTGGTACTAAGCTCCTACAATGGGCAGTTCTTC. It specifies CASSLVLSSYNGQFF.

This chain connects TRBV27 to TRBJ1-1, with TRBD1 identical over 8 bases. This CDR3 spans 16 amino acids. Germline lookup yields CDR1 MNHEY and CDR2 SMNVEV (reference sequence). J was trimmed by 0 bases and V by 7 bases; bases with no gene match: 10. The CDR3, as DNA: TGTGCCAGCACCCGGAAGGGACAGGCCCTGAACACTGAAGCTTTCTTT. Translating it yields CASTRKGQALNTEAFF.

The chain combines TRBV25-1 with TRBJ1-2, with 8 bases aligning to TRBD1. Per germline, CDR1 MGHDK and CDR2 SYGVNS. The length of the CDR3 is 15 residues. J gave up 4 bases and V 2 bases, and 6 bases lay outside the gene matches. In DNA form, the CDR3 reads TGTGCCAGCAGTGAAGGTGCAGGGGGCTCCTATGGCTACACCTTC. Its protein is CASSEGAGGSYGYTF.

The CDR3 bases are TGTGCCAGCAGCAGTACAGGGGCGAGCAATCAGCCCCAGCATTTT. Its translation: CASSSTGASNQPQHF. The J gene is TRBJ1-5, the V gene TRBV9, with TRBD1 matching 7 bases. Germline CDR1 SGDLS, CDR2 YYNGEE. The CDR3 consists of 15 residues. V lost 4 bases to trimming and J lost 1 base; unmatched junction nucleotides: 5.

V usage is TRBV13 and J usage is TRBJ1-1, with a possible D match to TRBD1 (5 bases). With 1 base removed from V and 5 bases from J, the gap between germline ends came to 5 bases. This CDR3 is built from 12 residues. The germline V gene has CDR1 PRHDT and CDR2 FYEKMQ (reference sequence). The CDR3 spells CASSLEGTEAFF. DNA of the CDR3: TGTGCCAGCAGCTTAGAGGGGACTGAAGCTTTCTTT.